Presented here are 15 T cell receptor beta chains from one specimen sequenced in a study of T cell responses to AZD1222 COVID-19 vaccine. Method: immunoSEQ multiplex PCR; TCRdb's copy keeps in-frame clones and lacks some. The sample lists 120,000 or so clones; roughly nine tenths were seen once. The sample here was peripheral blood, taken on day 0 of AZD1222 vaccination. Every receptor here comes from an adult in good health.

J is TRBJ1-6 and V is TRBV5-6; no firm D call. Looked up from germline, CDR1 is SGHDT and CDR2 is YYEEEE. The CDR3 length is 16 residues. V shed 0 bases and J shed 0 bases, with 7 bases lying between them. CDR3 DNA: TGTGCCAGCAGCTTGGGACCTAGCTCCTATAATTCACCCCTCCACTTT. Translated, it gives CASSLGPSSYNSPLHF.

This sequence joins TRBV14 and TRBJ1-2; D gene uncertain. Trimming shortened V by 1 base and J by 8 bases, and 26 bases separated the two germline ends. CDR3 length equals 18 residues. Germline V gene sequence: CDR1 SGHDN, CDR2 FVKESK. CDR3 sequence reads: CASSQGSRRLRLGDGYTF. CDR3 bases: TGTGCCAGCAGCCAAGGAAGCCGGCGATTGAGGTTGGGTGACGGCTACACCTTC. The variable domain in full, completed from reference TRBV14 and TRBJ1-2, reads EAGVTQFPSHSVIEKGQTVTLRCDPISGHDNLYWYRRVMGKEIKFLLHFVKESKQDESGMPNNRFLAERTGGTYSTLKVQPAELEDSGVYFCASSQGSRRLRLGDGYTFGSGTRLTVV.

This chain links TRBV3-1 (or the pseudogene TRBV3-2) with TRBJ2-2; 10 bases line up with TRBD2. V trimming: 4 bases; J trimming: 3 bases; junction bases outside the gene matches: 8. CDR1 LGHDT and CDR2 YNNKEL come from the germline V gene (reference sequence). The CDR3 contains 17 residues. The CDR3 here is CASSPTSGRADTGELFF. The CDR3 bases are TGTGCCAGCAGCCCGACTAGCGGGCGGGCCGACACCGGGGAGCTGTTTTTT.

In nucleotides, the CDR3 is TGTGCCAGCAGGACGGGCTATGGCTACACCTTC. This translates into CASRTGYGYTF. J is TRBJ1-2 and V is TRBV12-3 or TRBV12-4; D unclear. The CDR3 is 11 amino acids. Trimming removed 6 bases at V and 4 bases at J, with 6 bases between.

This chain's CDR3 is CASRAPITGELFF. CDR3 bases: TGCGCCAGCAGAGCCCCTATCACCGGGGAGCTGTTTTTT. V is TRBV5-1 and J is TRBJ2-2; no definite D call. Trimming removed 5 bases at V and 4 bases at J, with 9 bases between. The CDR3 spans 13 residues. Germline CDR1 and CDR2: SGHRS and YFSETQ.

The DNA for the CDR3 is TGTGCCAGCAGTGATCCGGACAGGATATCCTACGAGCAGTACTTC. Its protein is CASSDPDRISYEQYF. The V gene is TRBV6-1, the J gene TRBJ2-7; 7 bases map to TRBD1. V trimming: 3 bases; J trimming: 1 base; junction bases outside the gene matches: 6. This CDR3 comprises 15 residues. Germline values: CDR1 MNHNS, CDR2 SASEGT.

This clone showed up just once. The chain carries TRBV3-1 (or the pseudogene TRBV3-2) and TRBJ1-2; 8 bases align to TRBD1. V lost 4 bases to trimming and J lost 2 bases; unmatched junction nucleotides: 6. The germline CDR1 and CDR2 sequences are LGHDT and YNNKEL (reference sequence). The CDR3 length is 15 residues. The CDR3 nucleotides are TGTGCCAGCAGCCGCGGGACAGGCTTGAACTATGGCTACACCTTC. Amino acids: CASSRGTGLNYGYTF.

The V gene is TRBV4-1, the J gene TRBJ1-5; D is unclear. CDR1 is MGHRA, CDR2 YSYEKL, per germline. This CDR3 comprises 14 residues. V was shortened by 3 bases and J by 0 bases, with 6 bases between the two germline ends. CDR3 nucleotides: TGCGCCAGCAGCCACTCCGATAGCAATCAGCCCCAGCATTTT. Residues: CASSHSDSNQPQHF.

The V call is TRBV5-1, the J call TRBJ2-1; 11 bases are shared with TRBD2. Per the germline V gene, CDR1 is SGHRS and CDR2 is YFSETQ. The CDR3 sequence is 17 residues long. Germline trimming cut 0 bases from V and 7 bases from J; bases unmatched to any gene: 9. This CDR3 is CASSLDGSGRAVNEQFF. CDR3 sequence (DNA): TGCGCCAGCAGCTTGGATGGTAGCGGGAGGGCGGTAAATGAGCAGTTCTTC.

The chain carries TRBV5-6 and TRBJ2-7; D unresolved. CDR1 SGHDT and CDR2 YYEEEE come from the germline V gene. CDR3 length equals 12 residues. V lost 1 base to trimming and J lost 7 bases, with 9 bases between them. CDR3 in DNA: TGTGCCAGCAGCTTGATGGGTGGGGAGCAGTACTTC. This codes for CASSLMGGEQYF.

This chain uses TRBV6-2 or TRBV6-3 with TRBJ2-1; 11 bases align to TRBD2. V dropped 5 bases and J dropped 8; count of bases not matched to a gene: 8. The V gene's germline CDR1 is MNHEY and CDR2 SVGEGT. This CDR3 region has 15 residues. This CDR3 is CASSQLAGVIDEQFF. The CDR3 nucleotides read TGTGCCAGCAGTCAACTAGCGGGAGTTATCGATGAGCAGTTCTTC.

The chain couples TRBV4-2 to TRBJ1-1; D is unclear. Looked up from germline, CDR1 is LGHNA and CDR2 is YNFKEQ. V lost 1 base and J lost 1, with 10 bases in between. This CDR3 comprises 15 residues. CDR3 in amino acids: CASSQAGKGNTEAFF. The CDR3 DNA sequence: TGTGCCAGCAGCCAAGCTGGGAAGGGGAACACTGAAGCTTTCTTT.

This chain links TRBV11-3 with TRBJ2-1; 7 bases are shared with TRBD1. The trim removed 4 bases at V and 4 bases at J, leaving 4 bases unmatched. CDR1 is SGHNT and CDR2 is YENEEA in the germline V gene. This CDR3 region has 14 residues. The CDR3 spells CASSSRQGYNEQFF. CDR3 coding DNA: TGTGCCAGCAGCTCCCGACAGGGTTACAATGAGCAGTTCTTC. Full variable domain (missing parts from reference TRBV11-3 and TRBJ2-1): EAGVVQSPRYKIIEKKQPVAFWCNPISGHNTLYWYLQNLGQGPELLIRYENEEAVDDSQLPKDRFSAERLKGVDSTLKIQPAELGDSAVYLCASSSRQGYNEQFFGPGTRLTVL.

In this sample, this clone turned up once. CDR3 loop: CASSELQGGNTEAFF. The CDR3 DNA reads TGTGCCAGCAGTGAACTCCAGGGGGGGAACACTGAAGCTTTCTTT. The J gene is TRBJ1-1, the V gene TRBV25-1; 7 bases are shared with TRBD1. Germline CDR1 MGHDK, CDR2 SYGVNS. There are 15 residues in the CDR3. V lost 2 bases to trimming and J lost 1 base; unmatched junction nucleotides: 4.

This chain connects TRBV6-5 to TRBJ1-5; D remains unclear. This CDR3 contains 14 residues. Germline V gene data show CDR1 as MNHEY and CDR2 as SVGAGI. V lost 6 bases, J lost 0 bases, and 9 bases lay in between. The CDR3 nucleotides are TGTGCCAGCAGCCTGACTGATAGCAATCAGCCCCAGCATTTT. It yields the protein CASSLTDSNQPQHF.